This entry is about one T cell receptor (beta chain). This table comes from immunoSEQ multiplex PCR, and its TCRdb copy is limited to in-frame clones, with some not included. The repertoire includes about 140,000 clones, roughly 92% of them detected once, and over 9% sits in the top ten. Germline CDR1 and CDR2: SQVTM and ANQGSEA. Trimming removed 6 bases from V and 2 bases from J; junction bases left unmatched: 10. This CDR3 has 15 residues. This entry comes from a study of control samples from healthy donors and cancer patients. Sample: blood. This chain uses TRBV29-1 with TRBJ1-2; 9 bases line up with TRBD1. This clonotype was sampled from a man aged 25-45 years in good health. The CDR3 DNA reads TGCAGCGTCCTCGGACAGGGGCTTGGGAACTATGGCTACACCTTC. As protein: CSVLGQGLGNYGYTF.